This T cell receptor beta chain appears in the sequencing data of a study of blood T cell repertoires in COVID-19. In this sample, this clone turned up once. Sequencing used immunoSEQ multiplex PCR; TCRdb keeps in-frame clones, though not all of them. The data show 200,000 to 250,000 clones, with 80% to 90% seen just once and over 2.5% held by the top ten. The CDR3 extends over 15 amino acids. Trimming took 7 bases from V and 0 from J; bases not matched to a gene: 7. The germline V gene has CDR1 MDHEN and CDR2 SYDVKM. V gene TRBV28 combines with J gene TRBJ2-3; 7 nucleotides match TRBD2. The sample taken for sequencing was peripheral blood. This clonotype was obtained from a man aged 50 or older who had recovered from COVID-19. CDR3 amino acids: CASTPSSGSTDTQYF. CDR3 bases: TGTGCCAGCACCCCCTCTAGCGGTAGCACAGATACGCAGTATTTT.